This TCR beta chain appears in the sequencing data of a study of T-cell reconstitution after alpha-beta-depleted transplantation in children. Researchers prepared the TCRbeta library using unique molecular identifiers, the study reports. MiXCR was run by TCRdb on the PCR reads, yielding one entry per CDR3 protein. The sample consists of approximately 1,000,000 distinct CDR3 sequences, 25% to 35% of them appearing once. This sequence originates from a boy in the first two years of life who had a stem cell transplant for SCID, so the T cells may come from the graft donor. The sequences come from PBMCs, mostly from graft donor cells, collected 360 days after TCRalphabeta/CD19-depleted stem cell transplant.

The CDR3 spells CASSLSPTSRTYGYTF. CDR3 bases: TGCGCCAGCAGCTTGAGTCCAACATCACGTACCTATGGCTACACCTTC. J is TRBJ1-2 and V is TRBV5-1, with D hard to call. CDR1 and CDR2 (germline): SGHRS, YFSETQ. V was shortened by 1 base and J by 4 bases, with 17 bases between the two germline ends. This CDR3 comprises 16 residues.